Listed below are T cell receptor beta chains from one sample, sequenced in a study of graft-versus-host responses after intestinal transplantation. Some clones are missing from TCRdb's copy, which holds only in-frame ones; the method was immunoSEQ multiplex PCR. This table has about 90,000 clones, around 93% appearing once. Their cognate antigens are unknown. Here the sequenced sample was unstimulated CD8+ T cells sorted from spleen or lymph node cells, taken before transplant. Source of these receptors: a human donor who was the organ donor for an intestinal transplant. Both conserved end residues are part of each CDR3. The D gene is left open where the match is weak. Where a row states a size, it is once, few, many or the class of an expanded clone; other rows omit it.

v_gene,len,d_gene,abundance,j_gene,CDR3aa,CDR3nt
TRBV27,15,.,.,TRBJ2-3,CASKLLASGTDTQYF,TGTGCCAGCAAATTACTAGCAAGTGGCACAGATACGCAGTATTTT
TRBV19,15,TRBD1,once,TRBJ1-1,CASRRGRGPVAEAFF,TGTGCCAGTAGACGAGGAAGGGGGCCGGTTGCTGAAGCTTTCTTT
TRBV25-1,13,.,.,TRBJ1-2,CASSTTGNYGYTF,TGTGCCAGCAGTACCACAGGGAACTATGGCTACACCTTC
TRBV7-9,13,TRBD2,.,TRBJ2-5,CASSPPGGETQYF,TGTGCCAGCAGCCCCCCGGGGGGGGAGACCCAGTACTTC
TRBV29-1,15,TRBD2,.,TRBJ2-3,CSVPGLAGVGDTQYF,TGCAGCGTCCCGGGACTAGCGGGAGTGGGAGATACGCAGTATTTT
TRBV5-6,14,TRBD1,.,TRBJ2-1,CASTGTVIYNEQFF,TGTGCCAGCACCGGGACAGTGATCTACAATGAGCAGTTCTTC
TRBV18,13,.,.,TRBJ2-7,CASSPGTSYEQYF,TGTGCCAGCTCACCGGGGACATCCTACGAGCAGTACTTC
TRBV2,17,TRBD1,once,TRBJ2-2,CASRGTGDSRDTGELFF,TGTGCCAGCAGGGGGACAGGGGACAGCAGGGACACCGGGGAGCTGTTTTTT
TRBV19,14,.,.,TRBJ2-1,CASSIDPTGTEQFF,TGTGCCAGTAGTATAGACCCAACAGGGACTGAGCAGTTCTTC
TRBV10-2,16,TRBD2,.,TRBJ2-7,CASSELASGRGNEQYF,TGCGCCAGCAGTGAGTTGGCTAGCGGGAGGGGCAACGAGCAGTACTTC
TRBV6-4,11,.,.,TRBJ1-5,CASSYYQPQHF,TGTGCCAGCAGCTACTATCAGCCCCAGCATTTT
TRBV4-3,17,.,.,TRBJ2-7,CASSQRGAGADSYEQYF,TGCGCCAGCAGCCAACGGGGGGCCGGGGCCGACTCCTACGAGCAGTACTTC
TRBV30,14,.,.,TRBJ1-5,CAWGLGGGNQPQHF,TGTGCCTGGGGCCTAGGGGGGGGCAATCAGCCCCAGCATTTT
TRBV19,16,TRBD2,once,TRBJ2-1,CASSERGPIRVNEQFF,TGTGCCAGTAGTGAGCGGGGACCCATTCGGGTCAATGAGCAGTTCTTC
TRBV7-9,18,TRBD1,.,TRBJ2-2,CASSNRTGGRKRTGELFF,TGTGCCAGCAGCAACCGGACAGGGGGCCGAAAACGCACCGGGGAGCTGTTTTTT
TRBV10-1,14,.,.,TRBJ1-4,CAKPTVEANEKLFF,TGCGCCAAACCGACAGTTGAGGCTAATGAAAAACTGTTTTTT
TRBV9,14,.,.,TRBJ2-1,CASSARDSYNEQFF,TGTGCCAGCAGCGCCCGGGACTCCTACAATGAGCAGTTCTTC
TRBV15,18,TRBD2,.,TRBJ2-3,CATSRPPFIAGDQDTQYF,TGTGCCACCAGCAGGCCCCCTTTTATCGCGGGAGATCAAGATACGCAGTATTTT
TRBV4-1,14,.,.,TRBJ1-4,CASSQVLSNEKLFF,TGCGCCAGCAGCCAAGTTTTATCTAATGAAAAACTGTTTTTT
TRBV29-1,16,.,.,TRBJ1-3,CSVEDRGKGAGNTIYF,TGCAGCGTTGAAGATCGAGGGAAGGGTGCTGGAAACACCATATATTTT
TRBV18,13,.,.,TRBJ2-7,CASSPGQFYEQYF,TGTGCCAGCTCGCCCGGACAGTTCTACGAGCAGTACTTC
TRBV28,20,.,.,TRBJ1-6,CASSCEFTIALRAYNSPLHF,TGTGCCAGCAGTTGCGAGTTTACTATAGCGCTCCGGGCTTATAATTCACCCCTCCACTTT